This T cell receptor beta chain was retrieved from a study of regulatory T cells in long-lasting Graves disease (dated by TCRdb to the early 2020s). In terms of the full investigation: Persistent Graves' disease was defined as antithyroid drug treatment for over 5 years with persistently positive TSH receptor autoantibodies. Antithyroid drugs had been taken for roughly 10 years on average by persistent Graves' disease patients in the clinical cohort. The study took place in China and was registered as a clinical trial. A total of around 35 samples underwent TCR sequencing: some 13 from persistent and around 20 from newly diagnosed Graves' disease patients. Persistent Graves' disease patients were compared with newly diagnosed Graves' disease patients by peripheral blood TCR sequencing and RNA sequencing. Overall study results and their limits: Preferential use of TRBV28, TRBJ1-2 and TRBJ2-5 was observed in persistent disease, whereas TRBV20-1 and TRBJ2-1 were favored in newly diagnosed disease. Persistent patients shared more public clonotypes among themselves (around 2,700) than newly diagnosed patients did (approximately 900). Compared with newly diagnosed patients, patients with persistent Graves' disease had lower TCR Shannon entropy and fewer highly expanded clones, which suggests clonal expansion. Only peripheral blood was studied, because thyroid tissue, the primary lesion, was inaccessible. Sequencing and analysis were limited to the TCR beta chain. The small sample size was acknowledged by the authors as a limitation that may reduce accuracy.

The library was built by means of multiplex PCR. The run used an Illumina HiSeq 4000. To build TCR beta libraries, CDR3 regions were amplified by Arm-PCR using iRepertoire HTBI primers. Before sequencing, the PCR products went through gel purification. The published analysis was carried out like this. A total of around 66 TRBV and 14 TRBJ segments were identified across samples and were used for gene usage analysis of CDR3 amino acid clonotypes. COPE and FqMerger were used to merge filtered high-quality paired reads into contigs. BLAST was used to align contigs to IMGT TRBV, TRBD and TRBJ reference genes, with CDR3 defined following IMGT. Highly expanded clones were defined as clonotypes with a frequency above 0.1%. Shannon entropy was used to measure repertoire diversity, and the Gini coefficient was used to measure V-J evenness. A clonotype was considered public if more than one individual shared it. The public reads were quality trimmed at Q25 with fastp and then assembled into clones with MiXCR by TCRdb, keeping productive beta chains. Every entry covers one CDR3 protein and lists the most common genes and DNA from its rows. The V and J calls were determined by TCRdb, not by the authors. The table for this sample lists more than 300,000 distinct CDR3 sequences; around 20% of them were counted only once. The ten top clones hold approximately 31% of the sample.

This sample's time point label indicates: persistent/refractory GD, antithyroid drugs over 5 years with positive TRAb. For both TCR sequencing and RNA sequencing, RNA was extracted from PBMCs using TRIzol. Graves' disease was diagnosed according to American Thyroid Association guidelines. Patients were recruited from an endocrinology department in Xi'an, China. Each patient gave approximately 9 milliliters of peripheral blood, collected in an EDTA anticoagulant tube. Ficoll Paque Plus density gradient separation was used to isolate PBMCs, and no further T cell sorting was performed. An Agilent 2100 Bioanalyzer and agarose gel were used to check RNA quality, while a NanoDrop 2000 measured RNA concentration. Taken from the germline V gene, the CDR1 and CDR2 loops are MGHRA and YSYEKL. V drops 3 bases and J drops 8 bases, leaving 22 bases in between. The CDR3 spans 16 residues, from the cysteine through the phenylalanine. CDR3 DNA only is kept here, 48 bases in frame from base 1.

For this clonotype: Its antigen is unknown. Base quality data are lacking; no much larger clone is found one base away.

The source material was peripheral blood mononuclear cells (PBMCs), sampled when the disease was refractory, from a patient treated with antithyroid drugs. This receptor chain uses TRBV4-1 and TRBJ1-2; there is no confident call for the D gene. The clonotype comes from a female donor with Graves disease. Here is the DNA: TGCGCCAGCAGCCAGCCCCTAAGCCCCCAAGCGGAGGGCTACACCTTC. Its protein reads: CASSQPLSPQAEGYTF.